This T cell receptor beta chain was recovered during a study of PD-1 blockade in mismatch repair-deficient tumors. Across the study: Enrolled about 2012-2016, patients had progressing, pretreated mismatch repair-deficient cancers of 12 types. General study points: Tumor-resident clones, often undetectable pretreatment in blood, expanded then contracted after pembrolizumab.

Produced via immunoSEQ multiplex PCR; TCRdb's table is partial and in-frame only. The repertoire consists of 80,000 to 130,000 clones, with roughly four fifths occurring once and the leading ten covering approximately 6.8%. Mismatch repair deficiency was confirmed in all patients, by PCR or immunohistochemistry. TCR sequencing covered a few patients who responded to pembrolizumab. As for this clone: The antigen is unknown.

The CDR3 runs to 14 residues. Germline V gene sequence: CDR1 SEHNR, CDR2 FQNEAQ (reference sequence). Trimming cost V 2 bases and J 2 bases; bases outside gene matches: 1. The clonotype was recovered from an adult with mismatch repair-deficient cancer. The chain joins TRBV7-9 to TRBJ1-2, with 8 bases aligning to TRBD1. Sequenced material: peripheral blood, taken roughly 35 weeks after starting pembrolizumab. CDR3 residues: CASSLRDRNYGYTF. The DNA of the CDR3 is TGTGCCAGCAGCTTAAGGGACAGGAACTATGGCTACACCTTC.